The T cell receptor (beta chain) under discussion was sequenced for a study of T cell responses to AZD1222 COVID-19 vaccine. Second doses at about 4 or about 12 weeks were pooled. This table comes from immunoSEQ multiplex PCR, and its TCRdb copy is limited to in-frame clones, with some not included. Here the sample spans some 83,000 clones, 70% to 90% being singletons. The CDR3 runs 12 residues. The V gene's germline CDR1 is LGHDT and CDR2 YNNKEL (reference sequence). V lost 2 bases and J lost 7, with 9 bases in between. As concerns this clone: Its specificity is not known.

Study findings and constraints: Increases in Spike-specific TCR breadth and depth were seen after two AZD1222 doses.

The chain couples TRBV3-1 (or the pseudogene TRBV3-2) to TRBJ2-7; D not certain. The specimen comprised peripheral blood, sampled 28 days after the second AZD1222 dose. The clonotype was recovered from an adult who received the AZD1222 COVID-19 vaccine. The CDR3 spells CASSQTTIEQYF. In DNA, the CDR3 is TGTGCCAGCAGCCAAACTACGATTGAGCAGTACTTC.